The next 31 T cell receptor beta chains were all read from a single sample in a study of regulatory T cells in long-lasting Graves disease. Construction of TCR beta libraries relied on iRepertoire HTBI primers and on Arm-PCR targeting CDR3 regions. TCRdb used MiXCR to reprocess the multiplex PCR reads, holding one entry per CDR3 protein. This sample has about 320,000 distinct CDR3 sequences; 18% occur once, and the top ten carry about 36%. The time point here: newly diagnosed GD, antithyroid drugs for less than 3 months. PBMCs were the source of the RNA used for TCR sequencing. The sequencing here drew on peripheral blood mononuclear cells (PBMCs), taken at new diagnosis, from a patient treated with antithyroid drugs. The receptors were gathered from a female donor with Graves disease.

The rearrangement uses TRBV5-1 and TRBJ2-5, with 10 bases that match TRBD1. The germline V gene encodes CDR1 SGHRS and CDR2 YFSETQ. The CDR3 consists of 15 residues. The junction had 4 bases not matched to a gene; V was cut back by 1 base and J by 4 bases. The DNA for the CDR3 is TGCGCCAGCAGCTTGATGGGACAGGGGCCAGAGACCCAGTACTTC. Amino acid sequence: CASSLMGQGPETQYF.

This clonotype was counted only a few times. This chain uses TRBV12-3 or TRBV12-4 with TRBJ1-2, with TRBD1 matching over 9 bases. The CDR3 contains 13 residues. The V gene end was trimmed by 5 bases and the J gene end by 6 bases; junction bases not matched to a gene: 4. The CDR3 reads CASSATGGNGYTF. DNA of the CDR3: TGTGCCAGCAGTGCGACAGGGGGAAATGGCTACACCTTC.

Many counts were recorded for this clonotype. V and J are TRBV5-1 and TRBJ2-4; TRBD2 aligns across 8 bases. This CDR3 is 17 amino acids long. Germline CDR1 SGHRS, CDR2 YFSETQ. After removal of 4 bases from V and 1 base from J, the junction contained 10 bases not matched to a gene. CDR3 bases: TGCGCCAGCAGCCTCGCGGGGGGCCTAGGGGCCAAAAACATTCAGTACTTC. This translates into CASSLAGGLGAKNIQYF.

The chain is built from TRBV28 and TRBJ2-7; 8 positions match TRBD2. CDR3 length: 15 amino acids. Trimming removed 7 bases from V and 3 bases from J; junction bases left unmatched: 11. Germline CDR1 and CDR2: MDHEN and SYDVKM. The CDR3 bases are TGTGCCAGCACCATCGGGGGGGCCCCCATCTACGAGCAGTACTTC. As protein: CASTIGGAPIYEQYF.

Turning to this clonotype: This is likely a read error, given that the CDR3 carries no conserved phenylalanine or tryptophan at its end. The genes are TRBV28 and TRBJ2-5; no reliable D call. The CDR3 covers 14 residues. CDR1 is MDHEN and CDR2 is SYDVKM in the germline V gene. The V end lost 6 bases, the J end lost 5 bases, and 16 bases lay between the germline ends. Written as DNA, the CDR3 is TGTGCCAGCAGCTCCCCTGTTGCTCGGGAGACCCAGTACTCC. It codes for CASSSPVARETQYS.

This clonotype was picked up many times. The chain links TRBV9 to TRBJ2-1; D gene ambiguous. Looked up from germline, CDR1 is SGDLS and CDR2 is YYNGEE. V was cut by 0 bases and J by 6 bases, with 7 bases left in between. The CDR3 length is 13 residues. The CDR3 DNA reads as TGTGCCAGCAGCGTAGCCGAGGTCAATGAGCAGTTCTTC. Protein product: CASSVAEVNEQFF. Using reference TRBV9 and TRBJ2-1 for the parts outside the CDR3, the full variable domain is DSGVTQTPKHLITATGQRVTLRCSPRSGDLSVYWYQQSLDQGLQFLIQYYNGEERAKGNILERFSAQQFPDLHSELNLSSLELGDSALYFCASSVAEVNEQFFGPGTRLTVL.

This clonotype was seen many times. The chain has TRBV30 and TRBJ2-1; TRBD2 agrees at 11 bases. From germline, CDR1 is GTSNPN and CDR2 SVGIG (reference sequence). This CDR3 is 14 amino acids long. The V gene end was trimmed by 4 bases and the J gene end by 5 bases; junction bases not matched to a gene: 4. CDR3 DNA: TGTGCCTGGACAACTAGCGGGAGTGACAATGAGCAGTTCTTC. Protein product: CAWTTSGSDNEQFF.

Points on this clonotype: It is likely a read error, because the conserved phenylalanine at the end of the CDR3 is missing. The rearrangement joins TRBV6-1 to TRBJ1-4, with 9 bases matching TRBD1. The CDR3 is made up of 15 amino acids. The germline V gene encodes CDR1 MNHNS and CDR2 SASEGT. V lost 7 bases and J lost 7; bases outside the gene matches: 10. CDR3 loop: CASTAAGTGTEKLFS. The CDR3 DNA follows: TGTGCCAGCACCGCAGCCGGGACAGGGACTGAAAAACTGTTTTCT.

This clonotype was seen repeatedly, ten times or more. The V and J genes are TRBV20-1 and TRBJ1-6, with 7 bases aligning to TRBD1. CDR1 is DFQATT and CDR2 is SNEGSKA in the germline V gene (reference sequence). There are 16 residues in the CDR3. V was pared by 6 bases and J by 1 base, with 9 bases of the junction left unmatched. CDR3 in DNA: TGCAGTGCGAAGGACAGGAAAGGATCCTATAATTCACCCCTCCACTTT. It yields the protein CSAKDRKGSYNSPLHF.

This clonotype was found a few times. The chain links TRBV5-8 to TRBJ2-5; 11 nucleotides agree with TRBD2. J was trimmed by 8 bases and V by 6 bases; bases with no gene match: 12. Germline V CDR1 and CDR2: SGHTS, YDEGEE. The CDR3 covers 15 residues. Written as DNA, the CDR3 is TGTGCCAGCACCTGGACGGCTAGCGGGAGGCTTACCCAGTACTTC. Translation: CASTWTASGRLTQYF.

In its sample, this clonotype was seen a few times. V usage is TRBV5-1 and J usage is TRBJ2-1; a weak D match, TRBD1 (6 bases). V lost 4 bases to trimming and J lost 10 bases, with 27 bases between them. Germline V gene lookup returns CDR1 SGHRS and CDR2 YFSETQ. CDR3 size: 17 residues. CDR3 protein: CASSVTSGTRGTGEQFF. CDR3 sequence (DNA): TGCGCCAGCAGCGTTACCTCCGGGACAAGGGGGACCGGGGAGCAGTTCTTC.

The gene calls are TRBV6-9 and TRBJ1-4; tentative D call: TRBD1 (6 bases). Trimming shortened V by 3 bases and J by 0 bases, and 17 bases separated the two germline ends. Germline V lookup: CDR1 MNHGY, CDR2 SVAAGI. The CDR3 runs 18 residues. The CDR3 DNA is TGTGCCAGCAGTTACTGGGGGCGGACACTTGCAACTAATGAAAAACTGTTTTTT. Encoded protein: CASSYWGRTLATNEKLFF.

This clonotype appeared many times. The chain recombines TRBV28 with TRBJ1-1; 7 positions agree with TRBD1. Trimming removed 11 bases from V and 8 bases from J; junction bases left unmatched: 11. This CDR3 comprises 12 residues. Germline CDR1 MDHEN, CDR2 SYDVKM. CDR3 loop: CASQGETGEAFF. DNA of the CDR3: TGTGCCTCTCAAGGAGAGACAGGGGAAGCTTTCTTT. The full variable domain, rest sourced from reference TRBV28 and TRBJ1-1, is DVKVTQSSRYLVKRTGEKVFLECVQDMDHENMFWYRQDPGLGLRLIYFSYDVKMKEKGDIPEGYSVSREKKERFSLILESASTNQTSMYLCASQGETGEAFFGQGTRLTVV.

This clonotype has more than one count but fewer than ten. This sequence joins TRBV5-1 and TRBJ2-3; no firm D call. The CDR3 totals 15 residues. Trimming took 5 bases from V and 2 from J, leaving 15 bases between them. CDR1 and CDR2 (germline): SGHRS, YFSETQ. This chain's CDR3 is CASSFDTQFTDTQYF. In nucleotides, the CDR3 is TGCGCCAGCAGTTTCGACACACAATTCACAGATACGCAGTATTTT.

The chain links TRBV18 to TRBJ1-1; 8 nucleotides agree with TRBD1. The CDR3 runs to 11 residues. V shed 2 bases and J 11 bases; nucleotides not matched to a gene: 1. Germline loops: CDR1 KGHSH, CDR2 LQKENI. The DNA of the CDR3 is TGTGCCAGCTCACCAGACAGGGGTGCTTTCTTT. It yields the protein CASSPDRGAFF.

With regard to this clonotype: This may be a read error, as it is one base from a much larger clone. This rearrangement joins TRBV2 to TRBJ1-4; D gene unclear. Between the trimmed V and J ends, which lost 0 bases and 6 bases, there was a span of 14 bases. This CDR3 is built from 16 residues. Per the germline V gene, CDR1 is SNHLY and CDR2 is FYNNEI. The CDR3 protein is CASSEAMIGYDEKLFF. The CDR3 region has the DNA TGTGCCAGCAGTGAAGCAATGATAGGGTACGATGAAAAACTGTTTTTT.

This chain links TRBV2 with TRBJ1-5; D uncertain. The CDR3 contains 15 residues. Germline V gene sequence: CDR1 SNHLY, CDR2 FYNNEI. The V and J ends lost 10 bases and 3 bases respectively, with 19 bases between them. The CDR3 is CATLPSASFNQPQHF. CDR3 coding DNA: TGTGCCACTCTCCCCTCGGCCAGCTTCAATCAGCCCCAGCATTTT.

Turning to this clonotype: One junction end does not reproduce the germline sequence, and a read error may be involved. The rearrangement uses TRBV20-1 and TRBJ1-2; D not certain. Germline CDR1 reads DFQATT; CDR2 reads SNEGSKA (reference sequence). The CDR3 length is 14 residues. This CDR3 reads CSARDLQDLYGDTF. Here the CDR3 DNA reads TGCAGTGCTAGAGATCTCCAGGACCTCTATGGCGACACCTTC.

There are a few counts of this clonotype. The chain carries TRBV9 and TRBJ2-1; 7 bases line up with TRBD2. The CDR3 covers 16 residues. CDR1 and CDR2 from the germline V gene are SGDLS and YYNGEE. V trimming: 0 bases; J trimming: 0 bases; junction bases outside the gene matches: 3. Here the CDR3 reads CASSVVGGSSYNEQFF. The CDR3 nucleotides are TGTGCCAGCAGCGTAGTTGGCGGGAGCTCCTACAATGAGCAGTTCTTC.

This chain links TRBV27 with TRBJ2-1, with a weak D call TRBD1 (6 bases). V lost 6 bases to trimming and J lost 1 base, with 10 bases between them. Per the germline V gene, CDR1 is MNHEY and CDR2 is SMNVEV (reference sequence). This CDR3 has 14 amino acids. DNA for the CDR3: TGTGCCAGCAGACAGGGTGTTTCCTACAATGAGCAGTTCTTC. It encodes CASRQGVSYNEQFF.

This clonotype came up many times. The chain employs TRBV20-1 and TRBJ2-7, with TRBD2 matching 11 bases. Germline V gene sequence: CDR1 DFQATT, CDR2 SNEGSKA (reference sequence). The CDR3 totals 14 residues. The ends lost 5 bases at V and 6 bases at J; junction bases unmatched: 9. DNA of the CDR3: TGCAGTGCTGAGGGACTAGCGGAAGGTCGCGAGCAGTACTTC. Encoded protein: CSAEGLAEGREQYF.

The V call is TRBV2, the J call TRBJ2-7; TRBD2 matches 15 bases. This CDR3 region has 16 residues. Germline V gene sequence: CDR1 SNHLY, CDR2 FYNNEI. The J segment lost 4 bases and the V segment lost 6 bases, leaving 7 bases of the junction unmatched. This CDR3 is CASSLGLAGGLYEQYF. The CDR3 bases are TGTGCCAGCAGCCTCGGACTAGCGGGAGGGCTGTACGAGCAGTACTTC.

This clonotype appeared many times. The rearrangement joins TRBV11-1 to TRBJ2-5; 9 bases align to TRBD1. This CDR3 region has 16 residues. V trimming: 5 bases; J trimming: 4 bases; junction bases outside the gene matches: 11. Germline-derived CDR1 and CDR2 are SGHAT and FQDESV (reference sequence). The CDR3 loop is CASSTFPGQGGETQYF. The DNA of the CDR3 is TGTGCCAGCAGCACATTTCCGGGACAGGGTGGAGAGACCCAGTACTTC.

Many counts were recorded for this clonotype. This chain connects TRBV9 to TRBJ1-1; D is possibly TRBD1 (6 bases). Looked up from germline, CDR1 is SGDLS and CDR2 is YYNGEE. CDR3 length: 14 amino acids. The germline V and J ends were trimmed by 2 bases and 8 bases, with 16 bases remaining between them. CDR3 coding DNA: TGTGCCAGCAGCGTTAGGGGGTCTGAAGGCGAAGCTTTCTTT. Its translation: CASSVRGSEGEAFF.

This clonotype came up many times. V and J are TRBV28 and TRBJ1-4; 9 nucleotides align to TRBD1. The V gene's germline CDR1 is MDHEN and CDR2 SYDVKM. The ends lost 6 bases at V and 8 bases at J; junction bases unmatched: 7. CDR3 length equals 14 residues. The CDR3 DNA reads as TGTGCCAGCAGGATCAGGGACAGGGAAGAAAAACTGTTTTTT. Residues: CASRIRDREEKLFF.

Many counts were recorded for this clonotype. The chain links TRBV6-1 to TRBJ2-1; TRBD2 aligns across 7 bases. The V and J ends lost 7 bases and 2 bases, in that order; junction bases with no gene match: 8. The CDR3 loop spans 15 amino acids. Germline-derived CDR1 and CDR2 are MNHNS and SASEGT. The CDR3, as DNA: TGTGCCAGCAAGAAAACGGGAGGCCCCTACAATGAGCAGTTCTTC. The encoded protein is CASKKTGGPYNEQFF.

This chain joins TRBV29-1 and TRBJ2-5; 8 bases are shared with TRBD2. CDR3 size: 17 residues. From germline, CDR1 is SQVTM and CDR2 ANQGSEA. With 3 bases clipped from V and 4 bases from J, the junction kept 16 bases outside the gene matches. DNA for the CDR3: TGCAGCGTTGAGATAGTGGAGGCTAGCGGGTACAGAGAGACCCAGTACTTC. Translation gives CSVEIVEASGYRETQYF.

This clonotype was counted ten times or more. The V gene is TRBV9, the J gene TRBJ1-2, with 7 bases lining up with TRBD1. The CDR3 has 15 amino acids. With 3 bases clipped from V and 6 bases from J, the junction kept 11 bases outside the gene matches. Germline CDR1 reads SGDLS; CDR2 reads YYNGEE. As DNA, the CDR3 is TGTGCCAGCAGCGCATTAACAGGGGCCGGGGATGGCTACACCTTC. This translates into CASSALTGAGDGYTF.

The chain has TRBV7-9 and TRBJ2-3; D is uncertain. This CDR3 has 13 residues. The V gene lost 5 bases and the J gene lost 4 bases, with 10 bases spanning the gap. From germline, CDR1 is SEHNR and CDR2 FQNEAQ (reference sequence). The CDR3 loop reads CASSPNGPDTQYF. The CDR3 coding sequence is TGTGCCAGCAGCCCCAACGGTCCAGATACGCAGTATTTT. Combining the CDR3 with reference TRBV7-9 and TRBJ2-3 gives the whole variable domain DTGVSQNPRHKITKRGQNVTFRCDPISEHNRLYWYRQTLGQGPEFLTYFQNEAQLEKSRLLSDRFSAERPKGSFSTLEIQRTEQGDSAMYLCASSPNGPDTQYFGPGTRLTVL.

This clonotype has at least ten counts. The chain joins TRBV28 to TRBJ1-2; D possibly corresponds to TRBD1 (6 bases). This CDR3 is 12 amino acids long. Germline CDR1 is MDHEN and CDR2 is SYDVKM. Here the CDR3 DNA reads TGTGCGACAGGCCAAACTTTATATGGCTACACCTTC. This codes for CATGQTLYGYTF.

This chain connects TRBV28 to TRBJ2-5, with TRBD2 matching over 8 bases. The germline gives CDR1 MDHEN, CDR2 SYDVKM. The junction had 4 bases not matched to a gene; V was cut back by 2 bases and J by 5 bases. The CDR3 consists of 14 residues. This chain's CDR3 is CASSLAPGGETQYF. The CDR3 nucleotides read TGTGCCAGCAGTTTAGCACCGGGGGGGGAGACCCAGTACTTC.